This T cell receptor (beta chain) emerged from a study of low-dose radiotherapy and immunotherapy resistance in tumors. Germline V lookup: CDR1 SQVTM, CDR2 ANQGSEA. The CDR3 runs 14 residues. With 6 bases removed from V and 6 bases from J, the gap between germline ends came to 17 bases. Time point specified: after trial treatment. Treatment meaning: LDRT plus nivolumab, ipilimumab, low-dose cyclophosphamide and aspirin (RACIN trial). Primers used for first-strand cDNA, a TRAV- and TRBV-specific set, covered both alpha and beta chains. TCRs underwent 20 PCR cycles of amplification with a constant-region primer and V-primer adapter. TCRdb processed the reads anew with MiXCR; each CDR3 protein has one entry. The sample shows around 80,000 distinct CDR3 sequences, 17% of them seen only once. In this sample, this clonotype turned up many times.

This clonotype originated in a male donor with prostate cancer. Here the sequenced sample was PBMCs, taken after low-dose radiotherapy plus immunotherapy. The V and J genes are TRBV29-1 and TRBJ2-2, with D possibly called TRBD1 or TRBD2 (6 bases each). The CDR3 protein is CSVGGDEVPGELFF. CDR3 DNA sequence: TGCAGCGTCGGGGGCGACGAAGTCCCCGGGGAGCTGTTTTTT.